This T cell receptor beta chain appears in the sequencing data of a study of T cells in Graves' hyperthyroidism and ophthalmopathy. This clonotype was observed at least ten times. Its antigen is not known. Each 10 ml fresh peripheral blood draw supplied the PBMCs. Findings and caveats of the study: Ophthalmopathy cases were set apart from stable hyperthyroidism by a 13 V-J model.

Authors of the study amplified TCR beta CDR3 regions from RNA transcripts. RT-PCR in the first round (using the HTBI primer set) targeted the TCR CDR3. TCRdb analysed the multiplex PCR reads with MiXCR anew, one entry per CDR3 protein. Of more than 150,000 distinct CDR3 sequences listed, around 15% are singletons. The sample taken for sequencing was blood. The TCR originated in a woman in her forties or fifties with Graves' hyperthyroidism.

The CDR3 nucleotides are TGTGCCAGCAGTGAGAGAGGGACAGGGGGCTGGGGAGAGACCCAGTACTTC. It translates to CASSERGTGGWGETQYF. The chain couples TRBV6-1 to TRBJ2-5; 12 bases are shared with TRBD1. The CDR3 is 17 residues long. V shed 3 bases, J shed 4 bases, and the junction held 9 bases outside the gene matches. CDR1 MNHNS and CDR2 SASEGT come from the germline V gene.